This T cell receptor beta chain is from a study of blood T cell repertoires in COVID-19. CDR3 size: 14 residues. Germline trimming cut 1 base from V and 2 bases from J; bases unmatched to any gene: 0. Germline assignment: CDR1 SGHAT and CDR2 FQNNGV. As processed by the authors: For nucleated cells, counts were estimated from reference gene primer amplification. Measured with immunoSEQ multiplex PCR; TCRdb has only the in-frame clones, and not every one. D and trimming were read from the DNA, whereas the V and J calls and clone size are those reported in that table. The table lists fewer than 350,000 clones, approximately 86% of them singletons, with around 13% in the top ten. Remarks on this clone: The sample has other DNA sequences that encode this CDR3 too.

The genes are TRBV11-2 and TRBJ2-7, with 9 bases fitting TRBD1. The sequenced sample was peripheral blood. This TCR was recovered from a woman aged 70-85 years with COVID-19, enrolled during active disease. CDR3 residues: CASSLGTGAYEQYF. Here the CDR3 DNA reads TGTGCCAGCAGCTTAGGGACAGGGGCCTACGAGCAGTACTTC.